These 9 T cell receptor beta chains share one sample of origin, sequenced in a study of cytomegalovirus exposure and HLA in healthy donors. Both 60 Vbeta primers and 13 Jbeta primers went into the PCR. Method: immunoSEQ multiplex PCR; TCRdb's copy keeps in-frame clones and lacks some. The sample contains roughly 200,000 clones, about 69% of which appear only once. The sequenced sample consisted of PBMCs. These receptors were collected from a male donor in good health and CMV-seronegative.

V usage is TRBV28 and J usage is TRBJ2-1; TRBD2 agrees at 8 bases. This CDR3 has 16 amino acids. Germline V gives CDR1 MDHEN, CDR2 SYDVKM. Losses at the gene ends were 4 bases for V and 1 base for J; bases not matched to a gene: 6. CDR3 residues: CASSSLLAVSYNEQFF. CDR3 coding DNA: TGTGCCAGCAGTTCGTTACTAGCGGTTTCCTACAATGAGCAGTTCTTC. The full variable domain, completed using reference TRBV28 and TRBJ2-1, is DVKVTQSSRYLVKRTGEKVFLECVQDMDHENMFWYRQDPGLGLRLIYFSYDVKMKEKGDIPEGYSVSREKKERFSLILESASTNQTSMYLCASSSLLAVSYNEQFFGPGTRLTVL.

V is TRBV7-2 and J is TRBJ1-5, with 10 bases fitting TRBD1. Germline V gene data show CDR1 as SGHTA and CDR2 as FQGNSA. The CDR3 contains 17 residues. The junction had 6 bases not matched to a gene; V was cut back by 1 base and J by 3 bases. The CDR3 here is CASSLGSGTGVNQPQHF. CDR3 DNA: TGTGCCAGCAGCTTAGGATCCGGGACAGGGGTCAATCAGCCCCAGCATTTT.

For this clone: An end of the junction differs from the germline gene, which may be a read error. The chain combines TRBV28 with TRBJ2-7; TRBD1 matches 9 bases. CDR1 and CDR2 (germline): MDHEN, SYDVKM. CDR3 length: 15 residues. CDR3 nucleotides: TGTGCCAGCAGTTTTCCGGGACAGGGTACCTACGGGCAGTACTTC. Translating it yields CASSFPGQGTYGQYF. Variable domain in full (rest from reference TRBV28 and TRBJ2-7): DVKVTQSSRYLVKRTGEKVFLECVQDMDHENMFWYRQDPGLGLRLIYFSYDVKMKEKGDIPEGYSVSREKKERFSLILESASTNQTSMYLCASSFPGQGTYGQYFGPGTRLTVT.

The chain uses TRBV6-5 and TRBJ1-5, with a tentative D call TRBD1 (6 bases). The CDR3 totals 15 residues. Trimming removed 4 bases from V and 0 bases from J, with 10 bases in between. Germline V gives CDR1 MNHEY, CDR2 SVGAGI. The CDR3 nucleotides are TGTGCCAGCAGTTGGGGGCATGATAGCAATCAGCCCCAGCATTTT. Translating it yields CASSWGHDSNQPQHF.

V gene TRBV15 combines with J gene TRBJ2-7; D might be TRBD2 (5 bases). The germline V gene encodes CDR1 LNHNV and CDR2 YYDKDF (reference sequence). This CDR3 contains 12 residues. V shed 0 bases and J shed 6 bases, with 6 bases lying between them. The CDR3 DNA sequence: TGTGCCACCAGCAGAGATCGGGGCGAGCAGTACTTC. Its protein is CATSRDRGEQYF.

This chain connects TRBV15 to TRBJ2-1; a possible D gene is TRBD2 (5 bases). CDR3 length: 16 amino acids. Germline CDR1 LNHNV, CDR2 YYDKDF (reference sequence). Trimming shortened V by 1 base and J by 6 bases, and 16 bases separated the two germline ends. The DNA for the CDR3 is TGTGCCACCAGCAGAGGAGGAAGCGGCAGGCGCAATGAGCAGTTCTTC. Translation: CATSRGGSGRRNEQFF.

The chain couples TRBV28 to TRBJ2-5; tentatively, D is TRBD2 (6 bases). The germline V gene encodes CDR1 MDHEN and CDR2 SYDVKM. The CDR3 totals 15 residues. The V end was cut by 3 bases, the J end by 5 bases, with 16 bases between. DNA for the CDR3: TGTGCCAGCAGTTTGGAGCGGGTCGCTGGGGAGACCCAGTACTTC. Translating gives CASSLERVAGETQYF.

The chain is built from TRBV27 and TRBJ2-3, with 12 bases lining up with TRBD2. Germline CDR1 is MNHEY and CDR2 is SMNVEV (reference sequence). V gave up 1 base and J gave up 7 bases; unmatched junction bases: 3. The CDR3 contains 15 residues. The CDR3 region has the DNA TGTGCCAGCAGTTTATACGGACTAGCGGGAAATACGCAGTATTTT. Amino acids: CASSLYGLAGNTQYF.

The V call is TRBV9, the J call TRBJ1-2; 9 nucleotides align to TRBD1. J was trimmed by 4 bases and V by 4 bases; bases with no gene match: 5. CDR1 is SGDLS, CDR2 YYNGEE, per germline. The CDR3 is made up of 14 amino acids. Here the CDR3 reads CASSLGTGIYGYTF. For the CDR3, the DNA is TGTGCCAGCAGCCTAGGGACAGGGATCTATGGCTACACCTTC.